The 17 T cell receptor beta chains below all came from one sample that was sequenced in a study of T cell responses to AZD1222 COVID-19 vaccine. Produced via immunoSEQ multiplex PCR; TCRdb's table is partial and in-frame only. The table has 120,000 to 150,000 clones, more than 75% seen once; the top ten hold 3.5% to 5%. The specimen was peripheral blood, collected on day 0 of MenACWY control vaccination. All receptors derive from an adult in good health.

J is TRBJ1-6 and V is TRBV27, with D perhaps TRBD1 (5 bases). Deletions cut 5 bases from V and 9 bases from J, with 17 bases between. Per the germline V gene, CDR1 is MNHEY and CDR2 is SMNVEV (reference sequence). The CDR3 has 15 residues. The chain's CDR3 is CASSPRQLPGSPLHF. The CDR3 DNA reads as TGTGCCAGCAGTCCCCGACAGTTGCCGGGTTCACCCCTCCACTTT.

The rearrangement joins TRBV14 to TRBJ2-1, with TRBD1 matching 7 bases. Germline V gene data show CDR1 as SGHDN and CDR2 as FVKESK. Unmatched junction bases numbered 0, after V lost 0 bases and J lost 4 bases. The CDR3 totals 14 residues. The CDR3 DNA reads as TGTGCCAGCAGCCAAGACAGGGGGTACAATGAGCAGTTCTTC. As protein: CASSQDRGYNEQFF.

The V call is TRBV28, the J call TRBJ1-5; D unresolved. Germline V lookup: CDR1 MDHEN, CDR2 SYDVKM. V was pared by 5 bases and J by 7 bases, with 6 bases between. The length of the CDR3 is 11 residues. The CDR3 loop reads CASSAPQPQHF. The CDR3, as DNA: TGTGCCAGCAGTGCCCCCCAGCCCCAGCATTTT. Drawing the rest from reference TRBV28 and TRBJ1-5, the complete variable domain is DVKVTQSSRYLVKRTGEKVFLECVQDMDHENMFWYRQDPGLGLRLIYFSYDVKMKEKGDIPEGYSVSREKKERFSLILESASTNQTSMYLCASSAPQPQHFGDGTRLSIL.

The sample holds a few counts of this clone. The chain joins TRBV30 to TRBJ2-3; 7 nucleotides agree with TRBD1. This CDR3 is built from 15 residues. V trimming: 0 bases; J trimming: 4 bases; junction bases outside the gene matches: 7. Per the germline V gene, CDR1 is GTSNPN and CDR2 is SVGIG (reference sequence). CDR3 amino acids: CAWSVAGGRADTQYF. Written as DNA, the CDR3 is TGTGCCTGGAGTGTCGCAGGGGGTCGTGCAGATACGCAGTATTTT.

Of note for this clone: Other DNA sequences of this sample code for an identical CDR3. The chain recombines TRBV28 with TRBJ1-5, with D hard to call. Looked up from germline, CDR1 is MDHEN and CDR2 is SYDVKM. This CDR3 has 13 amino acids. Trimming removed 2 bases from V and 1 base from J, with 3 bases in between. The CDR3 protein is CASSLNSNQPQHF. The CDR3 bases are TGTGCCAGCAGTTTAAACAGCAATCAGCCCCAGCATTTT.

The V call is TRBV7-9, the J call TRBJ1-2; D is unclear. The CDR3 consists of 15 residues. Per the germline V gene, CDR1 is SEHNR and CDR2 is FQNEAQ (reference sequence). V was clipped by 1 base and J by 4 bases, with 13 bases between them. CDR3 sequence reads: CASSLGPNGGYGYTF. DNA of the CDR3: TGTGCCAGCAGCTTAGGGCCAAACGGCGGCTATGGCTACACCTTC.

Comment on this clone: The same CDR3 is also encoded by other DNA sequences in this sample. This CDR3 reads CASSPGGNEQFF. The CDR3 DNA is TGTGCCAGCTCACCGGGAGGGAATGAGCAGTTCTTC. V usage is TRBV18 and J usage is TRBJ2-1; TRBD2 matches 7 bases. CDR1 is KGHSH and CDR2 is LQKENI in the germline V gene. The CDR3 contains 12 residues. With 3 bases clipped from V and 7 bases from J, the junction kept 0 bases outside the gene matches.

The rearrangement joins TRBV18 to TRBJ1-2; no clear D gene. Trimming shortened V by 5 bases and J by 2 bases, and 6 bases separated the two germline ends. This CDR3 has 12 amino acids. Germline V gene lookup returns CDR1 KGHSH and CDR2 LQKENI. The CDR3 here is CASSGNNYGYTF. Written as DNA, the CDR3 is TGTGCCAGCTCAGGGAACAACTATGGCTACACCTTC.

V usage is TRBV19 and J usage is TRBJ1-2; D is unresolved. CDR1 and CDR2 from the germline V gene are LNHDA and SQIVND (reference sequence). This CDR3 spans 15 amino acids. V was cut by 10 bases and J by 4 bases, with 22 bases left in between. Written as DNA, the CDR3 is TGTGCCACTTCCGGCCAATCCTCCGGAACCTATGGCTACACCTTC. Translated, it gives CATSGQSSGTYGYTF.

This chain joins TRBV25-1 and TRBJ2-3; 8 bases line up with TRBD1. V was clipped by 3 bases and J by 5 bases; unmatched bases: 10. The length of the CDR3 is 16 residues. Per the germline V gene, CDR1 is MGHDK and CDR2 is SYGVNS. CDR3 sequence reads: CASSERSRGLGDTQYF. The CDR3 DNA reads as TGTGCCAGCAGTGAGCGCTCCAGGGGGCTTGGAGATACGCAGTATTTT.

The V call is TRBV7-3, the J call TRBJ2-6; D is ambiguous. CDR1 and CDR2 (germline): SGHTA, FQGTGA. V lost 3 bases, J lost 2 bases, and 8 bases lay in between. The length of the CDR3 is 15 residues. The CDR3 coding sequence is TGTGCCAGCAGCTTGGTAACAACTGGGGCCAACGTCCTGACTTTC. Protein product: CASSLVTTGANVLTF. Variable domain in full (rest from reference TRBV7-3 and TRBJ2-6): GAGVSQTPSNKVTEKGKYVELRCDPISGHTALYWYRQSLGQGPEFLIYFQGTGAADDSGLPNDRFFAVRPEGSVSTLKIQRTERGDSAVYLCASSLVTTGANVLTFGAGSRLTVL.

The V call is TRBV21-1, the J call TRBJ1-2; TRBD1 is the table's D call and was not checked against the DNA. TRBV21-1 is an annotated pseudogene. The CDR3 is 13 amino acids. In nucleotides, the CDR3 is TGTGCCAGCAGGGGACACCGTAACTATGGCTACACCTTC. This gives the protein CASRGHRNYGYTF.

The chain combines TRBV9 with TRBJ2-1; possible D gene TRBD1, 5 bases. Germline CDR1 SGDLS, CDR2 YYNGEE. Deletions cut 0 bases from V and 8 bases from J, with 15 bases between. The CDR3 length is 15 residues. CDR3 protein: CASSVATSGRDEQFF. The CDR3 DNA is TGTGCCAGCAGCGTAGCTACTTCAGGGCGCGATGAGCAGTTCTTC.

The chain joins TRBV5-1 to TRBJ1-4; possible D gene TRBD1, 5 bases. Germline V gene lookup returns CDR1 SGHRS and CDR2 YFSETQ. The CDR3 runs to 14 residues. Trimming stripped 0 bases from V and 3 bases from J, with 6 bases between. CDR3: CASSLGQPNEKLFF. CDR3 coding DNA: TGCGCCAGCAGCTTGGGACAGCCTAATGAAAAACTGTTTTTT.

The genes are TRBV27 and TRBJ1-5, with D perhaps TRBD1 (6 bases). Germline CDR1 MNHEY, CDR2 SMNVEV (reference sequence). CDR3 length: 14 residues. V lost 8 bases to trimming and J lost 4 bases, with 15 bases between them. The chain's CDR3 is CASAITGTNQPQHF. Written as DNA, the CDR3 is TGTGCCAGCGCTATAACAGGGACTAATCAGCCCCAGCATTTT.

The V gene is TRBV28, the J gene TRBJ2-3, with no clear D. Looked up from germline, CDR1 is MDHEN and CDR2 is SYDVKM. The CDR3 totals 13 residues. V was pared by 1 base and J by 2 bases, with 4 bases between. CDR3 bases: TGTGCCAGCAGTTTATCCCTCACAGATACGCAGTATTTT. Translating gives CASSLSLTDTQYF.

V and J are TRBV18 and TRBJ2-6; 10 bases align to TRBD1. The CDR3 runs 16 residues. Germline assignment: CDR1 KGHSH and CDR2 LQKENI. Losses at the gene ends were 3 bases for V and 2 bases for J; bases not matched to a gene: 1. CDR3 region: CASSPGTGAGANVLTF. CDR3 bases: TGTGCCAGCTCACCTGGGACAGGGGCTGGGGCCAACGTCCTGACTTTC.